This is a list of T cell receptor beta chains from one sample in a study of CD8+ T cells in alopecia areata. Sequencing used immunoSEQ multiplex PCR; TCRdb keeps in-frame clones, though not all of them. The sample includes 150,000 to 160,000 clones, under 60% of them seen just once. The input for sequencing was CD8+ T cells sorted from blood, taken at week 0. These receptors all stem from a human donor with alopecia areata. The CDR3 runs from the conserved cysteine through the conserved F or W. D genes are given only for firm matches. Size values are once, few and many counts, or a class for expanded clones, and some rows have none.

>TRBJ1-2|NA|TRBV14|TRBD1
TGTGCCAGCAGCCAAGCCCCGGGACAGGGAAACCCTAACTATGGCTACACCTTC
CASSQAPGQGNPNYGYTF
>TRBJ2-3|NA|TRBV27|TRBD1
TGTGCCAGCAGTCCCCCAGGGTCCCAGGGGGCTGATACGCAGTATTTT
CASSPPGSQGADTQYF
>TRBJ2-2|NA|TRBV30|NA
TGTGCCTGGAGTGTACTAGGAGGGGAGCTGTTTTTT
CAWSVLGGELFF
>TRBJ2-7|few|TRBV30|TRBD1
TGTGCCTGGAGTGTCGGGACAGCCTCCTACGAGCAGTACTTC
CAWSVGTASYEQYF
>TRBJ1-1|NA|TRBV5-6|TRBD1
TGTGCCAGCAGCCCCACCGGGACAGGGAACACTGAAGCTTTCTTT
CASSPTGTGNTEAFF
>TRBJ2-5|NA|TRBV5-6|NA
TGTGCCAGCAGCTTGGGGCTGCAAGAGACCCAGTACTTC
CASSLGLQETQYF
>TRBJ2-7|few|TRBV10-1|NA
TGCGCCAGCAGTGACTCCCTCTCCTACGAGCAGTACTTC
CASSDSLSYEQYF
>TRBJ2-7|NA|TRBV7-9|TRBD1
TGTGCCAGCAGCTCGACCGGGACAGGGCCCCACGAGCAGTACTTC
CASSSTGTGPHEQYF
>TRBJ1-5|once|TRBV15|NA
TGTGCCACCCAGGGGTTCAATCAGCCCCAGCATTTT
CATQGFNQPQHF
>TRBJ2-7|few|TRBV29-1|NA
TGCAGCGCTCAGGGGACAAGCTCCTACGAGCAGTACTTC
CSAQGTSSYEQYF